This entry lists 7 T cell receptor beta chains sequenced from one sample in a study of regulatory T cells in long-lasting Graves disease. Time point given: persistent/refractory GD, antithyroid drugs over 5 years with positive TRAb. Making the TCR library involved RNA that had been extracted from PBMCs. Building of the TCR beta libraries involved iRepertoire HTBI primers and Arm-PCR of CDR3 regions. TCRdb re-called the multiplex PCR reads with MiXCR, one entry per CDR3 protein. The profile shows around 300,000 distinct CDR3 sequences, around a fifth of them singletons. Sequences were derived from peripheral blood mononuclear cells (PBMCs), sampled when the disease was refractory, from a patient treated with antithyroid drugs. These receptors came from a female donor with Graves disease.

The CDR3 loop reads CASSLVGSAYEQFF. The CDR3 DNA reads as TGTGCCAGCAGCTTAGTAGGGTCAGCGTATGAGCAGTTCTTC. V usage is TRBV11-2 and J usage is TRBJ2-1; D gene unclear. The CDR3 has 14 amino acids. CDR1 is SGHAT and CDR2 is FQNNGV in the germline V gene. V was pared by 1 base and J by 8 bases, with 12 bases between.

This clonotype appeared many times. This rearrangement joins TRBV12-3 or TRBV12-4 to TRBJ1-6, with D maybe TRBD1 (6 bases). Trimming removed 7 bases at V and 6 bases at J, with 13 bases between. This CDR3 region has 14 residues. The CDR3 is CASTRTAPNSPLHF. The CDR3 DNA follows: TGTGCCAGCACCCGGACAGCACCTAATTCACCCCTCCACTTT.

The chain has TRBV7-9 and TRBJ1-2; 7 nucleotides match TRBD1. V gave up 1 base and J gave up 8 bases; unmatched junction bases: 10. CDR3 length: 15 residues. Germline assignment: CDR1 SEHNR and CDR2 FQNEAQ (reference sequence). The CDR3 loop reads CASSLEREGADGYTF. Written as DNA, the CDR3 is TGTGCCAGCAGCTTAGAAAGGGAGGGGGCGGACGGCTACACCTTC.

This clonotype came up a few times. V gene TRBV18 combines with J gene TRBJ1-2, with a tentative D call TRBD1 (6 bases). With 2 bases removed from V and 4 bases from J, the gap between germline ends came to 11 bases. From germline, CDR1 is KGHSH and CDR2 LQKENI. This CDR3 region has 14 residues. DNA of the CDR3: TGTGCCAGCTCACCAACCTCGGACAGCTATGGCTACACCTTC. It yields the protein CASSPTSDSYGYTF.

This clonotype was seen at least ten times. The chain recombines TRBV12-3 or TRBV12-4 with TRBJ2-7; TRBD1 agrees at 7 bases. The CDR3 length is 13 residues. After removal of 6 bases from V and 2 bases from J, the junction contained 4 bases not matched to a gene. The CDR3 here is CASSPGGTYEQYF. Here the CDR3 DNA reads TGTGCCAGCAGCCCAGGGGGTACCTACGAGCAGTACTTC.

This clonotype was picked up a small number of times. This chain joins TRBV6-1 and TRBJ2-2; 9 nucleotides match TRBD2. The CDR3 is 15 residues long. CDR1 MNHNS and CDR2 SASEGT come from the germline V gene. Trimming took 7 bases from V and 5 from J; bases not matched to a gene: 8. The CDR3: CASTLAGRGTGELFF. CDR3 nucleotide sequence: TGTGCCAGCACCCTAGCGGGACGTGGGACCGGGGAGCTGTTTTTT.

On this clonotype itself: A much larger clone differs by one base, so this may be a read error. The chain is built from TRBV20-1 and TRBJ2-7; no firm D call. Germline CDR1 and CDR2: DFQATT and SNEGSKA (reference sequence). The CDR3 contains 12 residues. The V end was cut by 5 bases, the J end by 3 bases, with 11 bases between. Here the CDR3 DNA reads TGCAGTGCTCCCTGGTCAGGCTACGAGCAGTACTTC. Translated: CSAPWSGYEQYF.